This T cell receptor beta chain was documented in a study of blood T cells in healthy people across ages. A sample-barcoded 5' primer and a J-beta primer mix were used in a second PCR of roughly 6 to 11 cycles. Each CDR3 protein gets one entry after TCRdb re-called the 5' RACE reads with MiXCR. The sample lists approximately 800,000 distinct CDR3 sequences, 40% to 65% occurring once. This clonotype was seen a few times. What it binds is not known. V gave up 2 bases and J gave up 6 bases, with 10 bases separating them. CDR1 and CDR2 (germline): SGHVS, FQNEAQ. This CDR3 comprises 13 residues. Findings and caveats of the study: Correlation between TCR beta diversity and naive T cell percentage was strong. Without sorted subsets, naive and antigen-experienced compartments could not be conclusively compared.

This TCR came from a man older than 75 in good health. This chain uses TRBV7-8 with TRBJ1-2; D not resolved. The sequencing sample was made of blood. The CDR3 spells CASSLRTEDGYTF. The CDR3, as DNA: TGTGCCAGCAGCTTACGGACGGAAGATGGCTACACCTTC.